Listed below are T cell receptor beta chains from one sample, sequenced in a study of naive and memory T cell subsets. From the UMI-ligation and nested PCR reads, TCRdb called clonotypes with MiXCR, one entry per CDR3 protein. The table has about 85,000 distinct CDR3 sequences, around 13% seen once. Sample: central memory CD4+ T cells from blood. These receptors originate from a human donor in good health. CDR3s leave out the opening cysteine and the closing phenylalanine or tryptophan. Each record gives: CDR3 protein, V gene, J gene, clone size. Clone sizes are given selectively: once, few, many, or a class where the clone is expanded.

CDR3 protein: SAGDSTDTQY
V gene: TRBV20-1
J gene: TRBJ2-3
clone size: .

CDR3 protein: ASSQGQGGQPQH
V gene: TRBV3-1
J gene: TRBJ1-5
clone size: .

CDR3 protein: SASRLAGVSTDTQY
V gene: TRBV20-1
J gene: TRBJ2-3
clone size: .

CDR3 protein: ASSQSGQYYSYEQY
V gene: TRBV23-1
J gene: TRBJ2-7
clone size: many

CDR3 protein: ASGLSLTGGYGYT
V gene: TRBV12-5
J gene: TRBJ1-2
clone size: few

CDR3 protein: ASSITGVGGNEQF
V gene: TRBV7-9
J gene: TRBJ2-1
clone size: few

CDR3 protein: ASSHQTGGDIQY
V gene: TRBV3-1
J gene: TRBJ2-4
clone size: few

CDR3 protein: ASSLQSGRGSGANVLT
V gene: TRBV2
J gene: TRBJ2-6
clone size: few

CDR3 protein: ASSYLNTEAF
V gene: TRBV5-6
J gene: TRBJ1-1
clone size: .

CDR3 protein: ASSSVLTSGRSEQF
V gene: TRBV28
J gene: TRBJ2-1
clone size: .

CDR3 protein: ALLWDREQY
V gene: TRBV30
J gene: TRBJ2-7
clone size: .

CDR3 protein: ASSLPPGGEAF
V gene: TRBV3-1
J gene: TRBJ1-1
clone size: .

CDR3 protein: ASSLETGAGNTIY
V gene: TRBV5-1
J gene: TRBJ1-3
clone size: few

CDR3 protein: AWGETAREQY
V gene: TRBV30
J gene: TRBJ2-7
clone size: few

CDR3 protein: SARSKGETQY
V gene: TRBV20-1
J gene: TRBJ2-5
clone size: .

CDR3 protein: SVPVAGYNEQF
V gene: TRBV29-1
J gene: TRBJ2-1
clone size: few

CDR3 protein: ASSVTHAGGP
V gene: TRBV2
J gene: TRBJ1-1
clone size: few

CDR3 protein: ASSLRLARTGELF
V gene: TRBV27
J gene: TRBJ2-2
clone size: .

CDR3 protein: SAFPSGTPTLGEF
V gene: TRBV20-1
J gene: TRBJ2-1
clone size: .

CDR3 protein: ASSWGSFSGANVLT
V gene: TRBV5-6
J gene: TRBJ2-6
clone size: .

CDR3 protein: ASSFQFTDTQY
V gene: TRBV5-1
J gene: TRBJ2-3
clone size: .

CDR3 protein: SVTLTQRGYNEQF
V gene: TRBV29-1
J gene: TRBJ2-1
clone size: few

CDR3 protein: ATRGPTDTQY
V gene: TRBV24-1
J gene: TRBJ2-3
clone size: many

CDR3 protein: SALTGGTDTQY
V gene: TRBV20-1
J gene: TRBJ2-3
clone size: many

CDR3 protein: ASSRGSSSPLH
V gene: TRBV4-2
J gene: TRBJ1-6
clone size: .

CDR3 protein: ASSRLAGGAYEQY
V gene: TRBV4-2
J gene: TRBJ2-7
clone size: few

CDR3 protein: ATSRTPSLFSGSAAEQF
V gene: TRBV15
J gene: TRBJ2-1
clone size: few

CDR3 protein: AISKGQGGATDTQY
V gene: TRBV10-3
J gene: TRBJ2-3
clone size: .

CDR3 protein: ASRPSGDTQY
V gene: TRBV6-6
J gene: TRBJ2-3
clone size: few

CDR3 protein: ASSTGDSRTDTQY
V gene: TRBV18
J gene: TRBJ2-3
clone size: .

CDR3 protein: ASSLAYAGAETQY
V gene: TRBV7-8
J gene: TRBJ2-5
clone size: .

CDR3 protein: ASSLGLTGSGNTIY
V gene: TRBV5-4
J gene: TRBJ1-3
clone size: .

CDR3 protein: ASSYVRDQNLNTQY
V gene: TRBV11-2
J gene: TRBJ2-3
clone size: many

CDR3 protein: ASSFYTGETQY
V gene: TRBV27
J gene: TRBJ2-5
clone size: few

CDR3 protein: ASSSSVTQPQH
V gene: TRBV7-2
J gene: TRBJ1-5
clone size: few

CDR3 protein: SARLGGNSPLH
V gene: TRBV20-1
J gene: TRBJ1-6
clone size: few

CDR3 protein: SARASVAGPSTDTQY
V gene: TRBV20-1
J gene: TRBJ2-3
clone size: many

CDR3 protein: ASSSTSGSIYNEQF
V gene: TRBV7-2
J gene: TRBJ2-1
clone size: many

CDR3 protein: SASGLAGTDTQY
V gene: TRBV20-1
J gene: TRBJ2-3
clone size: .

CDR3 protein: ASSHGFGPYEPQH
V gene: TRBV3-1
J gene: TRBJ1-5
clone size: few

CDR3 protein: AISGGLNSGYEQY
V gene: TRBV10-3
J gene: TRBJ2-7
clone size: .

CDR3 protein: ASSWGSTNEKLF
V gene: TRBV7-2
J gene: TRBJ1-4
clone size: .

CDR3 protein: ASSLGGLAGNQETQY
V gene: TRBV5-1
J gene: TRBJ2-5
clone size: .

CDR3 protein: ASSEAGREAF
V gene: TRBV2
J gene: TRBJ1-1
clone size: .

CDR3 protein: ASIIGTANTEAF
V gene: TRBV6-6
J gene: TRBJ1-1
clone size: many

CDR3 protein: ASSPPRDSKNIQY
V gene: TRBV3-1
J gene: TRBJ2-4
clone size: .

CDR3 protein: AISESAEQY
V gene: TRBV10-3
J gene: TRBJ2-7
clone size: medium-sized

CDR3 protein: ASRVSGSSYEQY
V gene: TRBV28
J gene: TRBJ2-7
clone size: many

CDR3 protein: AISSGLKEGNTIY
V gene: TRBV10-3
J gene: TRBJ1-3
clone size: many

CDR3 protein: ASSERGTVNTGELF
V gene: TRBV2
J gene: TRBJ2-2
clone size: .

CDR3 protein: SARDPRTAKETQY
V gene: TRBV20-1
J gene: TRBJ2-5
clone size: many

CDR3 protein: ASSSGQGKWNEQF
V gene: TRBV6-6
J gene: TRBJ2-1
clone size: .

CDR3 protein: SVGWPYEQY
V gene: TRBV29-1
J gene: TRBJ2-7
clone size: .

CDR3 protein: ASSLGGPRETQY
V gene: TRBV7-2
J gene: TRBJ2-5
clone size: .

CDR3 protein: ASHATNSPLH
V gene: TRBV18
J gene: TRBJ1-6
clone size: few